Detailed here is one T cell receptor beta chain. Its matching antigen is unknown. Only in-frame clones appear in the TCRdb table, and some are missing; sequencing was by immunoSEQ multiplex PCR. This sample has some 1,500 clones, with about 81% found just once. These data belong to a study of stem cell transplantation in POMP-related autoinflammatory disease. Study-wide context: Impaired MHC class I-dependent CD8+ differentiation was hypothesized from defective thymoproteasomes. The study's findings and limits: In patients with PRAID, every analyzed T-cell subset tended to show lower diversity and higher clonality. In PRAID patients, the number of distinct TRB V-J gene pairings was restricted.

Germline V CDR1 and CDR2: DFQATT, SNEGSKA (reference sequence). The CDR3 sequence is 11 residues long. Trimming took 3 bases from V and 14 from J; bases not matched to a gene: 7. This chain connects TRBV20-1 to TRBJ1-2; 9 nucleotides agree with TRBD1. This sequence was found in a human donor in good health. The sequenced material came from Tregs from PBMCs. CDR3 coding DNA: TGCAGTGCTAGTGACGACAGGGGGGGTACCTTC. Its translation: CSASDDRGGTF.